Shown below are 5 T cell receptor beta chains from a single sample sequenced in a study of T cell changes during pregnancy in multiple sclerosis. Profiled with immunoSEQ multiplex PCR; TCRdb holds only in-frame clones, not every one. This sample has around 57,000 clones, with roughly 89% found just once. The sample was peripheral blood, taken after pregnancy. Source of these receptors: a female donor in good health, enrolled as a control in a pregnancy study.

The CDR3 here is CASSGTRQGSYGYTF. The DNA for the CDR3 is TGTGCCAGTAGTGGTACCAGACAGGGTTCCTATGGCTACACCTTC. The V and J genes are TRBV19 and TRBJ1-2, with 7 bases matching TRBD1. With 5 bases clipped from V and 4 bases from J, the junction kept 10 bases outside the gene matches. The CDR3 extends over 15 amino acids. CDR1 is LNHDA and CDR2 is SQIVND in the germline V gene (reference sequence).

The sample holds one count of this clone. The rearrangement links TRBV2 to TRBJ2-7; maybe TRBD2 (7 bases). Germline CDR1 reads SNHLY; CDR2 reads FYNNEI. The V gene lost 6 bases and the J gene lost 3 bases, with 9 bases spanning the gap. CDR3 length: 12 amino acids. In DNA, the CDR3 is TGTGCCAGCAGAGGGGGGGTCTACGAGCAGTACTTC. Its translation: CASRGGVYEQYF.

This chain connects TRBV11-2 to TRBJ2-5; TRBD2 agrees at 11 bases. Germline V gene sequence: CDR1 SGHAT, CDR2 FQNNGV. This CDR3 contains 14 residues. Trimming removed 4 bases from V and 5 bases from J; junction bases left unmatched: 3. For the CDR3, the DNA is TGTGCCAGCAGCTCTAGCGGGGGGAGGGAGACCCAGTACTTC. Amino acids: CASSSSGGRETQYF.

The gene calls are TRBV11-3 and TRBJ2-7; D gene ambiguous. V was shortened by 5 bases and J by 0 bases, with 14 bases between the two germline ends. Germline V gene data show CDR1 as SGHNT and CDR2 as YENEEA. CDR3 length equals 15 residues. CDR3 protein: CASSPTPPSSYEQYF. The CDR3 nucleotides read TGTGCCAGCAGCCCAACCCCGCCGAGCTCCTACGAGCAGTACTTC.

The chain carries TRBV7-3 and TRBJ2-1; D is perhaps TRBD2 (7 bases). The V gene lost 5 bases and the J gene lost 4 bases, with 18 bases spanning the gap. Germline loops: CDR1 SGHTA, CDR2 FQGTGA. The CDR3 has 16 amino acids. For the CDR3, the DNA is TGTGCCAGCAGCCCACTTGACGGGGGGCTATACAATGAGCAGTTCTTC. This codes for CASSPLDGGLYNEQFF.